This T cell receptor beta chain came from a study of blood T cell repertoires in COVID-19 (dated by TCRdb to the early 2020s). For the study in its entirety: Samples covering the acute and convalescent phases of COVID-19 were provided by collaborators in the United States, Italy and Spain. The repertoires were released in a freely available public database meant as a resource for research on the immune response to SARS-CoV-2. The dataset comprised deeply sampled blood TCRbeta repertoires from subjects exposed to, actively infected with, or recovered from COVID-19. A de-identified subject ID, COVID-19 status, age in years and sex were almost always included in the sample metadata. Samples were obtained from the ongoing ImmuneRACE study (first 160 participants) and from over 1,000 subjects provided by 6 global collaborators. Where available, HLA class I and class II types were taken from metadata supplied by the sample provider and were not determined by assay-based typing. The material from the prospective study consisted of cDNA or gDNA derived from T cells, B-cell-depleted T cells, or PBMCs. The research as a whole found: Clinical and demographic metadata were provided uncurated, with the amount varying by source and participant.

A note on this clone: Its antigen is not yet known. No much larger clone exists at a distance of one base, and base qualities are not known.

The immunoSEQ Assay, a bias-controlled multiplex PCR, was used to amplify TCRbeta CDR3 regions from genomic DNA. In the paper's pipeline: The number of nucleated cells in each sample was estimated from the amplification of reference gene primers within the assay. To quantify the absolute abundance of each unique TCRbeta CDR3 rearrangement, sequence reads were collapsed and filtered. For each sample, productive Simpson clonality was calculated as the square root of Simpson's diversity index across productive rearrangements. TCRdb limited this immuneACCESS table to in-frame rearrangements with V and J called. A share of clones is missing; checked studies link under half to unresolved V genes, and the rest is unexplained. V and J calls and clone size are given by that table; D and trimming were obtained from the DNA. The sample profile shows some 190,000 clones; about 85% of them were found once. About 4.9% of the sample lies in the top ten.

According to the germline V gene, CDR1 reads SGHTA and CDR2 reads FQGTGA. V lost 1 base and J lost 8 bases; the stretch between them is 13 bases long. Counted from cysteine to phenylalanine, this CDR3 has 14 amino acids. Here the CDR3 DNA is all that survives: 42 bases in frame from base 1. Whole blood was collected in K2EDTA tubes by collaborating institutions according to the institutions' own protocols. For TCRbeta analysis, collaborators shipped samples as frozen whole blood, isolated PBMCs, or DNA extracted from either of those sample types. The chain is assembled from TRBV7-3 and TRBJ2-3, with the D gene call left open. The sequence was collected from a woman of 80 years or more with acute or convalescent COVID-19. Sample: peripheral blood. Here is the DNA: TGTGCCAGCAGCTTAAGTCCAACAGTCGGTACGCAGTATTTT. Its protein is CASSLSPTVGTQYF.